These 9 T cell receptor beta chains were all obtained from the same sample, sequenced in a study of T cell changes during pregnancy in multiple sclerosis. The repertoire was sequenced with immunoSEQ multiplex PCR; TCRdb's copy has only in-frame clones and lacks some. This table holds about 100,000 clones, approximately 94% found once. The source was peripheral blood, collected before pregnancy. Receptors were obtained from a female donor with multiple sclerosis, enrolled in a pregnancy study.

The chain joins TRBV7-9 to TRBJ1-5; 7 bases are a match to TRBD1. The germline CDR1 and CDR2 sequences are SEHNR and FQNEAQ (reference sequence). CDR3 length: 14 amino acids. J lost 6 bases, V lost 5 bases, and 7 bases had no gene match. CDR3 loop: CASSPRQGAQPQHF. The CDR3, as DNA: TGTGCCAGCAGCCCACGACAGGGAGCTCAGCCCCAGCATTTT. Full variable domain (remainder filled in from reference TRBV7-9 and TRBJ1-5): DTGVSQNPRHKITKRGQNVTFRCDPISEHNRLYWYRQTLGQGPEFLTYFQNEAQLEKSRLLSDRFSAERPKGSFSTLEIQRTEQGDSAMYLCASSPRQGAQPQHFGDGTRLSIL.

This sequence joins TRBV7-9 and TRBJ2-3; 9 nucleotides match TRBD2. Germline V gene lookup returns CDR1 SEHNR and CDR2 FQNEAQ (reference sequence). The CDR3 covers 16 residues. J was trimmed by 0 bases and V by 6 bases; bases with no gene match: 7. CDR3 bases: TGTGCCAGCAGTACCGTTGGGACTAGCAGCACAGATACGCAGTATTTT. It codes for CASSTVGTSSTDTQYF. Variable domain in full (rest from reference TRBV7-9 and TRBJ2-3): DTGVSQNPRHKITKRGQNVTFRCDPISEHNRLYWYRQTLGQGPEFLTYFQNEAQLEKSRLLSDRFSAERPKGSFSTLEIQRTEQGDSAMYLCASSTVGTSSTDTQYFGPGTRLTVL.

This clone was seen once. This rearrangement joins TRBV7-8 to TRBJ2-1; 7 bases are shared with TRBD2. CDR1 is SGHVS and CDR2 is FQNEAQ in the germline V gene. J lost 3 bases, V lost 4 bases, and 3 bases had no gene match. CDR3 length: 14 amino acids. CDR3 in amino acids: CASSYTSDYNEQFF. The CDR3 DNA is TGTGCCAGCAGCTATACTAGCGACTACAATGAGCAGTTCTTC.

CDR3 coding DNA: TGCGCCAGCAGCTCACTAGCGGGCAATGAGCAGTTCTTC. Amino acids: CASSSLAGNEQFF. V gene TRBV5-1 combines with J gene TRBJ2-1, with TRBD2 identical over 9 bases. The CDR3 is 13 amino acids. In germline, CDR1 is SGHRS, CDR2 YFSETQ. Trimming at V came to 3 bases and at J to 6 bases, leaving 1 base not matched to a gene.

The chain combines TRBV5-1 with TRBJ2-3, with TRBD2 matching 9 bases. This CDR3 region has 16 residues. With 7 bases clipped from V and 1 base from J, the junction kept 10 bases outside the gene matches. In germline, CDR1 is SGHRS, CDR2 YFSETQ. The DNA for the CDR3 is TGCGCCAGCCGGGGGGGTTGGACTAGCGGCACAGATACGCAGTATTTT. Its protein product is CASRGGWTSGTDTQYF.

The rearrangement joins TRBV28 to TRBJ1-2, with 8 positions matching TRBD1. The CDR3 sequence is 16 residues long. Losses at the gene ends were 2 bases for V and 6 bases for J; bases not matched to a gene: 11. Germline values: CDR1 MDHEN, CDR2 SYDVKM. The CDR3 DNA is TGTGCCAGCAGTTTACCCTTGGAGACAGGGGAGGATGGCTACACCTTC. It translates to CASSLPLETGEDGYTF.

This rearrangement joins TRBV18 to TRBJ1-2; 7 bases fit TRBD1. Germline assignment: CDR1 KGHSH and CDR2 LQKENI. The CDR3 spans 16 residues. Trimming took 2 bases from V and 4 from J; bases not matched to a gene: 10. The CDR3 nucleotides are TGTGCCAGCTCACCAGAGGGACAGCGGCCGCTCTATGGCTACACCTTC. Amino acids: CASSPEGQRPLYGYTF.

The chain combines TRBV5-1 with TRBJ1-1; 7 bases line up with TRBD1. The V and J ends lost 4 bases and 8 bases, in that order; junction bases with no gene match: 5. The germline V gene has CDR1 SGHRS and CDR2 YFSETQ. This CDR3 is built from 12 residues. CDR3 coding DNA: TGCGCCAGCAGCGTGATGGGACAGGAAGCTTTCTTT. Protein sequence: CASSVMGQEAFF.

The V and J genes are TRBV6-5 and TRBJ2-2, with 8 bases aligning to TRBD2. The CDR3 runs 15 residues. The V segment lost 6 bases and the J segment 0 bases; nucleotides outside the gene matches: 3. The germline V gene encodes CDR1 MNHEY and CDR2 SVGAGI. The CDR3 protein is CASSPGLANTGELFF. The CDR3 DNA follows: TGTGCCAGCAGCCCGGGACTAGCGAACACCGGGGAGCTGTTTTTT.